This TCR beta chain appears in the sequencing data of a study of cytomegalovirus exposure and HLA in healthy donors. Findings and caveats of the study: A missense variant in DCLRE1C was later tied to TCR beta V- and J-gene trimming. Rare TCR sequences predominated, though certain public TCRs were found in many donors.

In the PCR, 60 Vbeta and 13 Jbeta primers were used. TCRdb keeps only in-frame clones here, not all; method: immunoSEQ multiplex PCR. The table includes 120,000 or so clones, around 75% detected once. Healthy bone marrow donors made up the cohort. V was pared by 0 bases and J by 6 bases, with 7 bases between. Germline loops: CDR1 SGHDT, CDR2 YYEEEE. The CDR3 runs 12 residues. This clone was seen more than once but under ten times. Antigen unknown. The same CDR3 also results from other DNA sequences found in this sample. The sample comprised PBMCs. This rearrangement joins TRBV5-6 to TRBJ2-7; D remains unclear. The source of this sequence is a woman between 45 and 60 years old in good health and CMV-seropositive. This chain's CDR3 is CASSLAAGEQYF. The CDR3 nucleotides are TGTGCCAGCAGCTTGGCCGCAGGCGAGCAGTACTTC. Using reference TRBV5-6 and TRBJ2-7 for the parts outside the CDR3, the full variable domain is DAGVTQSPTHLIKTRGQQVTLRCSPKSGHDTVSWYQQALGQGPQFIFQYYEEEERQRGNFPDRFSGHQFPNYSSELNVNALLLGDSALYLCASSLAAGEQYFGPGTRLTVT.